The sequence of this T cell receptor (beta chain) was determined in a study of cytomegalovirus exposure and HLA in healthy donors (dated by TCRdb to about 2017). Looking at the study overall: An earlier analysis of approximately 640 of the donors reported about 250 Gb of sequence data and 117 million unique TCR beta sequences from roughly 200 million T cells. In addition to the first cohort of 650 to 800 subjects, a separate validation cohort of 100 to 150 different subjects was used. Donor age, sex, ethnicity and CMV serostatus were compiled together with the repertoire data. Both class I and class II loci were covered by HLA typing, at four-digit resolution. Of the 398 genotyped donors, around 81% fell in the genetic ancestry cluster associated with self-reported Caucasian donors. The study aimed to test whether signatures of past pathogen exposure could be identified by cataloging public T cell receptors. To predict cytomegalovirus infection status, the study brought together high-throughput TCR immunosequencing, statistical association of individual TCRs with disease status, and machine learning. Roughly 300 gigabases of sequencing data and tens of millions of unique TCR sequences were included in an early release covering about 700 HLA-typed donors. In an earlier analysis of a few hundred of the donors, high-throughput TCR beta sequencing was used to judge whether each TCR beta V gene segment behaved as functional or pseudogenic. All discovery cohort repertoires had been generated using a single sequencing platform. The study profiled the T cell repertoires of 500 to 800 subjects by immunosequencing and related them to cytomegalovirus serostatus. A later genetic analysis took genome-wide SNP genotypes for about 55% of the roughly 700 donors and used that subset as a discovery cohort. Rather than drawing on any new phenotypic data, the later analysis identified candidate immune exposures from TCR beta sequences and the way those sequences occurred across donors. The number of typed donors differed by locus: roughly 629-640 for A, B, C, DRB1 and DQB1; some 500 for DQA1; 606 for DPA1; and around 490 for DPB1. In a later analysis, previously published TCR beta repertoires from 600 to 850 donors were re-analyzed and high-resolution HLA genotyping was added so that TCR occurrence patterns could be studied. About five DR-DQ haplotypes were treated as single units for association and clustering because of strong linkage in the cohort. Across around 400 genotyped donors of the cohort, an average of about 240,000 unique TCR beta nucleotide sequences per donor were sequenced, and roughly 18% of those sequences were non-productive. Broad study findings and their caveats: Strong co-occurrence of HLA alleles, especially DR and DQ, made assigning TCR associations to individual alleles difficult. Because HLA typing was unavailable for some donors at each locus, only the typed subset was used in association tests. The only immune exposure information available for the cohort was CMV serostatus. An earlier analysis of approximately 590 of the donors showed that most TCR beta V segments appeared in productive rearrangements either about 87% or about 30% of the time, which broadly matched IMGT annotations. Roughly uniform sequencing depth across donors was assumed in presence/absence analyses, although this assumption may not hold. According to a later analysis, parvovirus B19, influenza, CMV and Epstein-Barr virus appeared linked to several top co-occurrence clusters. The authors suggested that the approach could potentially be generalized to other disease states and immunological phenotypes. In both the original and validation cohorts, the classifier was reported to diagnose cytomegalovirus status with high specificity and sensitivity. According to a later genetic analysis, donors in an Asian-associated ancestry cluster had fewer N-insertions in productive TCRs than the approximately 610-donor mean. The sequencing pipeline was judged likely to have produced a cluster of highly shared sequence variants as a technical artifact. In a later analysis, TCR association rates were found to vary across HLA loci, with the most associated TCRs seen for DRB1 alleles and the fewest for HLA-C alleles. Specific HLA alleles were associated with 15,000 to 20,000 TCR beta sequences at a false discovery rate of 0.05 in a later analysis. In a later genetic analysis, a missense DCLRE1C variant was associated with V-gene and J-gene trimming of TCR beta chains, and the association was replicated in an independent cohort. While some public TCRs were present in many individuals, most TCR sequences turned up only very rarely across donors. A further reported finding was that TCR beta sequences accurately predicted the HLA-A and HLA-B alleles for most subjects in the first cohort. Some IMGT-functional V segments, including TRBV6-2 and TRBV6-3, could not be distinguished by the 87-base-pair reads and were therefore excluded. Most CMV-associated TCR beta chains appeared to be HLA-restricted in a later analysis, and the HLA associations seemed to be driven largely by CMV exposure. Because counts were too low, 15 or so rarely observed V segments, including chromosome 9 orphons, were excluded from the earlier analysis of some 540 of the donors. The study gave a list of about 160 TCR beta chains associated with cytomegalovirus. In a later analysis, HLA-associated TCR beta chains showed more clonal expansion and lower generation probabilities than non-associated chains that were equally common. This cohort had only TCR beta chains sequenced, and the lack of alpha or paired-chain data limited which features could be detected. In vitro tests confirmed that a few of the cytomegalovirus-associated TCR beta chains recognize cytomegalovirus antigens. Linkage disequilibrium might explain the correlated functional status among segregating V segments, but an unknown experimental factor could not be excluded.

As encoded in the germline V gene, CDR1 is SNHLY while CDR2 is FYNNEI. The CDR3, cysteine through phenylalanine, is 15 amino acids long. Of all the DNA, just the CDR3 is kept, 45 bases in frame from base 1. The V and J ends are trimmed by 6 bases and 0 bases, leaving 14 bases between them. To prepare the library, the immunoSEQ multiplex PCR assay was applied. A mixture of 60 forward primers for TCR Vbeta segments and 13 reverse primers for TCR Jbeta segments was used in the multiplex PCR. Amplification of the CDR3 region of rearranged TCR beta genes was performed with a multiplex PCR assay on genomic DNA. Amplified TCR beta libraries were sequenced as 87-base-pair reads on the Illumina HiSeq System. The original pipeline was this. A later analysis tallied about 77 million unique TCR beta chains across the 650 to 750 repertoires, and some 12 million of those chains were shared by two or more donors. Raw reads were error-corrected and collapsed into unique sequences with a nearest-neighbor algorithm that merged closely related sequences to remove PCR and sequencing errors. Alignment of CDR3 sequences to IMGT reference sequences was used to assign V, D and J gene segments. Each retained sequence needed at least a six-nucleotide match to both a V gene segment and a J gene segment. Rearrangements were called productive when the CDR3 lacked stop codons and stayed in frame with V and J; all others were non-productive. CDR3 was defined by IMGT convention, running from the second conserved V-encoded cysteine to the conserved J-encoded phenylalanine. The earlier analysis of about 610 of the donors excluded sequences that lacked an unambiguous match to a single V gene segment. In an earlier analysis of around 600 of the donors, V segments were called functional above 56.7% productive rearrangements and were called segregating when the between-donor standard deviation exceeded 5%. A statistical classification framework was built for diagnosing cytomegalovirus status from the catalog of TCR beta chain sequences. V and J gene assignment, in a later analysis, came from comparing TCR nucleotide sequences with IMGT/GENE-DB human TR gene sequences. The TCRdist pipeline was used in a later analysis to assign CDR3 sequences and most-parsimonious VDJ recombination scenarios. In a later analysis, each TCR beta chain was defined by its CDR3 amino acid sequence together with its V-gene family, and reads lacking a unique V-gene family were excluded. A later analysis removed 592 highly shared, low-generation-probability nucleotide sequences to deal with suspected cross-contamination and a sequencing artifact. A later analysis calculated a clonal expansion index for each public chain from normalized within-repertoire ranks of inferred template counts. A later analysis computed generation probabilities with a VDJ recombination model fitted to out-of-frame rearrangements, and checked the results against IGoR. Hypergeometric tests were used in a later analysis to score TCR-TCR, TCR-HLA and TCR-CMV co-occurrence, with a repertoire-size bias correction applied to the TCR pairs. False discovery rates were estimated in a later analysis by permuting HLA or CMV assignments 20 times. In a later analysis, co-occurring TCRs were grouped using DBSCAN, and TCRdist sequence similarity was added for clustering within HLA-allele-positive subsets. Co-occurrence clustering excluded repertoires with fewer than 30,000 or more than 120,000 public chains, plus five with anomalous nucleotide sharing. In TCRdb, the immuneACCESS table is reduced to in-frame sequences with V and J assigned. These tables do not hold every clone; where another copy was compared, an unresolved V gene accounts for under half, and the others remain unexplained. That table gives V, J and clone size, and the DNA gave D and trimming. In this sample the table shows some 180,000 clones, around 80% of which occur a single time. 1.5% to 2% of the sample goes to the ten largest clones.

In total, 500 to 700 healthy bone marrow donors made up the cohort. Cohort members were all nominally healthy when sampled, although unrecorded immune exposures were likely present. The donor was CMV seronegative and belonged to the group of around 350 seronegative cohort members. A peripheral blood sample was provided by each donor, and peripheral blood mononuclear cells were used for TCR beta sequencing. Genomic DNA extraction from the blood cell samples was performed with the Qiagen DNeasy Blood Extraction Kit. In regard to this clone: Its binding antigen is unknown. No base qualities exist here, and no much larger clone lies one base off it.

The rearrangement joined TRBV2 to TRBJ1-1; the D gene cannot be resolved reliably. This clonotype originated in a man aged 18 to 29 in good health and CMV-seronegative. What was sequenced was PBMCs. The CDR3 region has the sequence CASRVMVNMNTEAFF. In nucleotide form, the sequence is TGTGCCAGCAGGGTAATGGTTAACATGAACACTGAAGCTTTCTTT.